The following is a T cell receptor (beta chain) sequence with its context. Blood specimens came from baseline, cycle 4 day 1, and cycle 7 day 1. Generated by immunoSEQ multiplex PCR, the TCRdb table keeps only in-frame clones and is missing some. The repertoire holds some 95,000 clones, approximately 85% seen once, with 3.8% in the top ten. Germline-derived CDR1 and CDR2 are SGDLS and YYNGEE. The CDR3 loop spans 13 amino acids. Trimming shortened V by 4 bases and J by 7 bases, and 12 bases separated the two germline ends. These data originate in a study of OX40 agonist ivuxolimab in advanced cancers. This rearrangement joins TRBV9 to TRBJ2-1; D is undetermined. The sequencing used CD4+ or CD8+ T cells sorted from blood, collected in a trial of the OX40 agonist ivuxolimab. The sequence came from an adult with an advanced solid tumor such as melanoma, head and neck, liver or kidney cancer. CDR3 residues: CASSSYAGNEQFF. The DNA for the CDR3 is TGTGCCAGCAGCTCATACGCCGGGAATGAGCAGTTCTTC.